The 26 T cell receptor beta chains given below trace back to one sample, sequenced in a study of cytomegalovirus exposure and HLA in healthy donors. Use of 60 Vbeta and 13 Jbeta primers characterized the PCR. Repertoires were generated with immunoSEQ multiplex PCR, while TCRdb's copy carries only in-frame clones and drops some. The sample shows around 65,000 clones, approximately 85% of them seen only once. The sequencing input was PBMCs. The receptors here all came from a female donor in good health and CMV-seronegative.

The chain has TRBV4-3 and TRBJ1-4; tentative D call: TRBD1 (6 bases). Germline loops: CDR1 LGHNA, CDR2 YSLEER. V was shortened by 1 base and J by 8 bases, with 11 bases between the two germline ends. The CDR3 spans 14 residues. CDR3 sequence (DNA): TGCGCCAGCAGCCAAGTGCAGGGGCGGGAAAAACTGTTTTTT. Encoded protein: CASSQVQGREKLFF.

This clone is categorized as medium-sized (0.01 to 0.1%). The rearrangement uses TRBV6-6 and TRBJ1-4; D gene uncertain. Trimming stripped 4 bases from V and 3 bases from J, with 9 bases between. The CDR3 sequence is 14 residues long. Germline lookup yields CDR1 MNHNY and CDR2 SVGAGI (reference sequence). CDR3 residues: CASSSSGSNEKLFF. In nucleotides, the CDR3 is TGTGCCAGCAGTTCGTCGGGATCTAATGAAAAACTGTTTTTT.

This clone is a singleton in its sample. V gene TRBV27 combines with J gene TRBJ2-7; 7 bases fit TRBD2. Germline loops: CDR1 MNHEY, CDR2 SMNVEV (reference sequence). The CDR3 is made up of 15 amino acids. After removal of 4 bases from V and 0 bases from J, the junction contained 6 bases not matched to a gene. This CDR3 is CASSSERGSSYEQYF. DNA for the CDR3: TGTGCCAGCAGTTCCGAGCGGGGTAGCTCCTACGAGCAGTACTTC.

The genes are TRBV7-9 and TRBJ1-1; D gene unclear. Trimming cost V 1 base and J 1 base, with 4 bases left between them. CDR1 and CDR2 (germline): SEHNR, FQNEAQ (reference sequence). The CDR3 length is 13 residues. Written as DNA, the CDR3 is TGTGCCAGCAGCTTAGGAGCGAACACTGAAGCTTTCTTT. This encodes CASSLGANTEAFF.

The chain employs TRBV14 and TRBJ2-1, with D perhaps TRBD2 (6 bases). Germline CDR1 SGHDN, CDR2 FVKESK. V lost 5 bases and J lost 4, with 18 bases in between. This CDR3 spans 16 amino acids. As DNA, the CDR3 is TGTGCCAGCAGCGGAGCGGGCCTCAAGGCGTACAATGAGCAGTTCTTC. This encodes CASSGAGLKAYNEQFF.

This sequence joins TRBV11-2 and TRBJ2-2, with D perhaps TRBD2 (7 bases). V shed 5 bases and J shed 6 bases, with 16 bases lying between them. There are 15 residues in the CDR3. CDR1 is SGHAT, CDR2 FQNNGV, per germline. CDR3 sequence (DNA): TGTGCCAGCAGCCCCACCGCGGGGGCGTCCGGGGAGCTGTTTTTT. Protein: CASSPTAGASGELFF.

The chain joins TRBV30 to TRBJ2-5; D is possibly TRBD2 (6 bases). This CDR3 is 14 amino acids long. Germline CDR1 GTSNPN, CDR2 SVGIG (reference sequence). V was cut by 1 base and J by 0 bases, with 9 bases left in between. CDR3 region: CAWSELANQETQYF. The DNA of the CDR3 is TGTGCCTGGAGTGAGCTAGCGAACCAAGAGACCCAGTACTTC.

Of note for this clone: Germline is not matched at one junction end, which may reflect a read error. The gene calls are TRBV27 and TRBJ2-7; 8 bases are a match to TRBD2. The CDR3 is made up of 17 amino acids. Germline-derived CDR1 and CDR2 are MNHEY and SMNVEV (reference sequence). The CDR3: CASSLDGFRGGIYEQYF. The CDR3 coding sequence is TGTGCCAGCAGTTTGGACGGCTTTCGGGGGGGCATTTACGAGCAATACTTC.

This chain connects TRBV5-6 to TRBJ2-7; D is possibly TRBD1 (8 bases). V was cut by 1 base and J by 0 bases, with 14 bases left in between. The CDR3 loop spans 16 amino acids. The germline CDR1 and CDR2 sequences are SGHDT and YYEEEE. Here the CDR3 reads CASSLLTGGASYEQYF. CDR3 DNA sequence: TGTGCCAGCAGCTTGCTTACAGGGGGGGCCTCCTACGAGCAGTACTTC.

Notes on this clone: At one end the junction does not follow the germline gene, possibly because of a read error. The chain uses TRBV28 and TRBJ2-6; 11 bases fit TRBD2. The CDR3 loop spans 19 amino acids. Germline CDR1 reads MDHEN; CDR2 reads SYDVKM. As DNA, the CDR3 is TGTGCCAGCACCAACCAAGGGCTAGCGGGAGGAGCCGGGGCCAACGGCCTGACTTTC. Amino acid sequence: CASTNQGLAGGAGANGLTF.

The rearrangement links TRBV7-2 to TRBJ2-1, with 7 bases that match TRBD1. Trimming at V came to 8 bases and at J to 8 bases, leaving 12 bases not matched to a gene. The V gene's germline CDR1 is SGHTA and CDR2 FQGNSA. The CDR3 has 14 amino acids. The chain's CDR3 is CASGKATGLDEQFF. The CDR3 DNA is TGTGCCAGCGGCAAAGCGACAGGGTTGGATGAGCAGTTCTTC.

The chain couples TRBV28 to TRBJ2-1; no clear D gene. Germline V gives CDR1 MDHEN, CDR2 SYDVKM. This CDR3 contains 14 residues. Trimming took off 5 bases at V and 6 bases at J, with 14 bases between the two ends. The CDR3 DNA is TGTGCCAGCAGTCTCCTTAGCAACCTCAATGAGCAGTTCTTC. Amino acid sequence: CASSLLSNLNEQFF.

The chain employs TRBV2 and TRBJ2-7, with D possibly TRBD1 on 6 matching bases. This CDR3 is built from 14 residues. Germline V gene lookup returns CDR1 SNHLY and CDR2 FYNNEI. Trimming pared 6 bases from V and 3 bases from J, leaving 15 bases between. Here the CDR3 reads CASSSTGLLYEQYF. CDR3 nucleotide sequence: TGTGCCAGCAGCTCTACAGGGCTCCTCTACGAGCAGTACTTC.

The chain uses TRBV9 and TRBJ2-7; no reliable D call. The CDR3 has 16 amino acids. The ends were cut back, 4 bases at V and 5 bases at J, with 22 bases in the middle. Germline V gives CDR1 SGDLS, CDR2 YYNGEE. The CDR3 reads CASSTESTRLPNEQYF. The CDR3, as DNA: TGTGCCAGCAGCACAGAGTCGACCCGGCTCCCCAACGAGCAGTACTTC.

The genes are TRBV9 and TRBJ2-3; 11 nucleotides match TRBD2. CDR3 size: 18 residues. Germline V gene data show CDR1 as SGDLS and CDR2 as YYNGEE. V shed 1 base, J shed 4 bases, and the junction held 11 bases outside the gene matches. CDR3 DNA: TGTGCCAGCAGCGTACCCCGTACTAGCGGGAGTGTCGCAGATACGCAGTATTTT. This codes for CASSVPRTSGSVADTQYF. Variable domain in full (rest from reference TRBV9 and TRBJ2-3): DSGVTQTPKHLITATGQRVTLRCSPRSGDLSVYWYQQSLDQGLQFLIQYYNGEERAKGNILERFSAQQFPDLHSELNLSSLELGDSALYFCASSVPRTSGSVADTQYFGPGTRLTVL.

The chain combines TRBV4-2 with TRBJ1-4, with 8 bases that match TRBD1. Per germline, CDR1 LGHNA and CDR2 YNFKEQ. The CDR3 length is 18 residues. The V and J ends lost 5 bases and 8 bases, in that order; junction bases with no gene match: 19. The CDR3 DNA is TGTGCCAGCAGCGGGGGAGGGGCAGGGGGCACTCCTGACGAAAAACTGTTTTTT. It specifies CASSGGGAGGTPDEKLFF.

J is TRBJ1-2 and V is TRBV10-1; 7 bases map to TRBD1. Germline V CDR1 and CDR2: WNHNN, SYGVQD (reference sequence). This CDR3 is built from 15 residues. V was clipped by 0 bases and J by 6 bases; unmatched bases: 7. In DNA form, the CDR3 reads TGCGCCAGCAGTGAGTCAGACAGGGTGGCACATGGCTACACCTTC. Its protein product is CASSESDRVAHGYTF.

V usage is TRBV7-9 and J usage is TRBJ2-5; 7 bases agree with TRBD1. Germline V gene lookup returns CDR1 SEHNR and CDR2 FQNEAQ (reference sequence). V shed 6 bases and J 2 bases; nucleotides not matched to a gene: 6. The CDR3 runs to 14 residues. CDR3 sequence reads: CASSHNRGQETQYF. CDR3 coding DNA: TGTGCCAGCAGTCACAACAGGGGTCAAGAGACCCAGTACTTC.

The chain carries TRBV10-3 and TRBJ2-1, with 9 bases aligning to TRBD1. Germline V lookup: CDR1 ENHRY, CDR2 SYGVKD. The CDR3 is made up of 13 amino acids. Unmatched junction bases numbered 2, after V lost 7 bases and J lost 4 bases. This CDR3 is CAITDRGYNEQFF. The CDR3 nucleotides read TGTGCCATCACGGACAGGGGTTACAATGAGCAGTTCTTC.

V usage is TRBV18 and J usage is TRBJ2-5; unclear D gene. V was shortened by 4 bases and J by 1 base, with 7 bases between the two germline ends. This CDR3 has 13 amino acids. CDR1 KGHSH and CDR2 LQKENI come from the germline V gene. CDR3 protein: CASSREVQETQYF. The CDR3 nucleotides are TGTGCCAGCTCACGAGAGGTCCAAGAGACCCAGTACTTC.

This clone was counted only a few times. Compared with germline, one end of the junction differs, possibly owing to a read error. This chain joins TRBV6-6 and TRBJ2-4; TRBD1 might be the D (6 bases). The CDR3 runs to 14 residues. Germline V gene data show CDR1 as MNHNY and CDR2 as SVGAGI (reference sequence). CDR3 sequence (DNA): TGTGCCAGCAGTGACAGGATAGCCAAAAACAGTCAGTACTTC. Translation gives CASSDRIAKNSQYF.

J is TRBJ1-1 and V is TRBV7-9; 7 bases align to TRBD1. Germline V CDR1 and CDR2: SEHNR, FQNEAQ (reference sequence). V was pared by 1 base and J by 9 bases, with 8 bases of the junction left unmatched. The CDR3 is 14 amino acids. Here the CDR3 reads CASSLETGTAKAFF. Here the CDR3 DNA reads TGTGCCAGCAGCTTAGAGACAGGGACCGCGAAAGCTTTCTTT.

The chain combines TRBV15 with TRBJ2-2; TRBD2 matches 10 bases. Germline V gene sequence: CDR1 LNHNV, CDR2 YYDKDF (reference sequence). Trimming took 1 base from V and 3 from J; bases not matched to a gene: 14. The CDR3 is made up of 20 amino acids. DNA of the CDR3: TGTGCCACCAGCAGAGGCTTCACGGATAGCGGGAGGTGGGACACCGGGGAGCTGTTTTTT. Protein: CATSRGFTDSGRWDTGELFF.

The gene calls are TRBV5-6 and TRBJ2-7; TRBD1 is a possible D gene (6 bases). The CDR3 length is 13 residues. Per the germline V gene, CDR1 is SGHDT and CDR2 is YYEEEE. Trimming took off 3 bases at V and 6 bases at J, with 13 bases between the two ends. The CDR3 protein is CASSSPSRGEQYF. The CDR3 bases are TGTGCCAGCAGCTCCCCTTCCAGGGGCGAGCAGTACTTC.

The CDR3 DNA follows: TGTGCCAGCAGCCGACTAGCGGGGGGATACAATGAGCAGTTCTTC. This encodes CASSRLAGGYNEQFF. The chain is built from TRBV11-3 and TRBJ2-1, with TRBD2 matching 13 bases. The CDR3 is made up of 15 amino acids. Germline-derived CDR1 and CDR2 are SGHNT and YENEEA. The V segment lost 5 bases and the J segment 4 bases; nucleotides outside the gene matches: 2.

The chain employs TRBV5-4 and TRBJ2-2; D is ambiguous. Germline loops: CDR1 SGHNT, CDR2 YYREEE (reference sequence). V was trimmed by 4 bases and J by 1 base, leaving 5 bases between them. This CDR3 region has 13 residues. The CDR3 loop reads CASSARNTGELFF. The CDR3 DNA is TGTGCCAGCAGCGCTAGGAACACCGGGGAGCTGTTTTTT.